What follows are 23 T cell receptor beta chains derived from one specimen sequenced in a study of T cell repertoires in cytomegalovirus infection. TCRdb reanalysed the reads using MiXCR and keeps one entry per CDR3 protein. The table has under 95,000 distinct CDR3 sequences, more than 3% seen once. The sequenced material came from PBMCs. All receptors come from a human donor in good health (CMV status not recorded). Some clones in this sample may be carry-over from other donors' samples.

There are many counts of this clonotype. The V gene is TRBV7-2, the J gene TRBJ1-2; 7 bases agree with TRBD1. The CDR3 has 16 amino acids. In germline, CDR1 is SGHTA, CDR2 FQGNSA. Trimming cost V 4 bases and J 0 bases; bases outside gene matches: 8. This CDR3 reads CASSSGLDRPNYGYTF. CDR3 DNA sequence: TGTGCCAGCAGCTCAGGGTTGGACAGGCCTAACTATGGCTACACCTTC.

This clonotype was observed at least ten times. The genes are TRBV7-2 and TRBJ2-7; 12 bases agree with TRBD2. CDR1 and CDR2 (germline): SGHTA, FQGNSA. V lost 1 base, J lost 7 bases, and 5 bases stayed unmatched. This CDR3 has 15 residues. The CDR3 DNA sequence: TGTGCCAGCAGCTTAGGGACTAGCGGGGTTGGGGAGCAGTACTTC. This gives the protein CASSLGTSGVGEQYF.

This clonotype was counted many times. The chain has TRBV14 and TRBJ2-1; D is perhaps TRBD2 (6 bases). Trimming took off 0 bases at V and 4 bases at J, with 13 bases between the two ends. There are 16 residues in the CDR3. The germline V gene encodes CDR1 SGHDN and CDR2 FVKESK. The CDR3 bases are TGTGCCAGCAGCCAAGACGGCGGGAACCGGTACAATGAGCAGTTCTTC. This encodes CASSQDGGNRYNEQFF.

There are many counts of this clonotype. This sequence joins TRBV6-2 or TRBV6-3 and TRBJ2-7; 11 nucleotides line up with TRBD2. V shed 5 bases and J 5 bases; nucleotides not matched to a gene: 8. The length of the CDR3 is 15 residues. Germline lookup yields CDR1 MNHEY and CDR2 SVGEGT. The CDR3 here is CASSATRLAGNEQYF. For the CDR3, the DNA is TGTGCCAGCAGTGCAACACGACTAGCGGGAAACGAGCAGTACTTC.

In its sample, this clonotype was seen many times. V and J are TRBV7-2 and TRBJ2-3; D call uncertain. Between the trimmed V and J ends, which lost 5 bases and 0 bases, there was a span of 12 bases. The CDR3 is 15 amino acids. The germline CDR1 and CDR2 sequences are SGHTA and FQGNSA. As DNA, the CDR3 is TGTGCCAGCAGCCCACAAGGAGCCAGCACAGATACGCAGTATTTT. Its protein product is CASSPQGASTDTQYF.

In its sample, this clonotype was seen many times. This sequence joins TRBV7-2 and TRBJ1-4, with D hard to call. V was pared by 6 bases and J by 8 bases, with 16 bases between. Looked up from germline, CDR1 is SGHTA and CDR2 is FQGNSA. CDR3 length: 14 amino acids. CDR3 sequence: CASRREGSGEKLFF. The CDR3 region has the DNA TGTGCCAGCAGACGGGAAGGCTCAGGCGAAAAACTGTTTTTT.

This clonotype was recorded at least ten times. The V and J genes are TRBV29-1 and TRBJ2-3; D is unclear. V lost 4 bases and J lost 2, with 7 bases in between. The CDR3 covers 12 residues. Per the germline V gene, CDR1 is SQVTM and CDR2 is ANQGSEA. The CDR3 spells CSVVQYTDTQYF. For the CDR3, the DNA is TGCAGCGTTGTACAATACACAGATACGCAGTATTTT.

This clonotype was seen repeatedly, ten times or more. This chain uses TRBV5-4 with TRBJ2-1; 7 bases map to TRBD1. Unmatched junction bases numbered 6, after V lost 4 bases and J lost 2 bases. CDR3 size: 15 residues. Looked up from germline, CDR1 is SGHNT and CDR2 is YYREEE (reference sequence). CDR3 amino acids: CASSPRQGAYNEQFF. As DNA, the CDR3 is TGTGCCAGCAGCCCCAGGCAGGGGGCCTACAATGAGCAGTTCTTC. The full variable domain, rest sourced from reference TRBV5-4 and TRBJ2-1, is ETGVTQSPTHLIKTRGQQVTLRCSSQSGHNTVSWYQQALGQGPQFIFQYYREEENGRGNFPPRFSGLQFPNYSSELNVNALELDDSALYLCASSPRQGAYNEQFFGPGTRLTVL.

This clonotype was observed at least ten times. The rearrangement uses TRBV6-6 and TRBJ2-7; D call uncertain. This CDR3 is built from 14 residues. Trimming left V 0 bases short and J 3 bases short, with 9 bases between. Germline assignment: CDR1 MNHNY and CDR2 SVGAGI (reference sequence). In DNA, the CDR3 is TGTGCCAGCAGTTACTCGACTCTGGGCTACGAGCAGTACTTC. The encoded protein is CASSYSTLGYEQYF.

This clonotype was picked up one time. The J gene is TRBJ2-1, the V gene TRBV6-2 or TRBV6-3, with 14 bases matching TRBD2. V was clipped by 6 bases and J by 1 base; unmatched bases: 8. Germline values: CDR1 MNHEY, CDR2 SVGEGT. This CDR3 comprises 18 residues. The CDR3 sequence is CASRGTSGGPASYNEQFF. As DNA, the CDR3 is TGTGCCAGCAGGGGGACTAGCGGGGGTCCCGCTTCCTACAATGAGCAGTTCTTC.

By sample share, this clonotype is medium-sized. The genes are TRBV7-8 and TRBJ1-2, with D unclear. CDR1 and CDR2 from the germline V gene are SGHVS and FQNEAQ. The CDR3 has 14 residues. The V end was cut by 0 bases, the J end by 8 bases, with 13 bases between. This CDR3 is CASSLATGGRGYTF. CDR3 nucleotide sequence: TGTGCCAGCAGCTTAGCTACGGGAGGACGGGGCTACACCTTC.

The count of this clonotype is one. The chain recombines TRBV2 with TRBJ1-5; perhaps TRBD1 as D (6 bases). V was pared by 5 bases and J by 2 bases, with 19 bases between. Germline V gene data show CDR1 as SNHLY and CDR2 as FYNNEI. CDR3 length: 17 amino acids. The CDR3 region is CASSLRGPGVGNQPQHF. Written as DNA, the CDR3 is TGTGCCAGCAGTCTCAGGGGACCGGGCGTTGGCAATCAGCCCCAGCATTTT.

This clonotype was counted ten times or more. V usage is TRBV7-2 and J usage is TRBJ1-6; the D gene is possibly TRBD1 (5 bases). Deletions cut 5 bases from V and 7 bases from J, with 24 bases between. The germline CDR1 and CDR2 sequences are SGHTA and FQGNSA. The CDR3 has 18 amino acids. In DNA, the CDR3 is TGTGCCAGCAGCCCCCCCCAGACGGGGACTATTACCAATTCACCCCTCCACTTT. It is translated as CASSPPQTGTITNSPLHF.

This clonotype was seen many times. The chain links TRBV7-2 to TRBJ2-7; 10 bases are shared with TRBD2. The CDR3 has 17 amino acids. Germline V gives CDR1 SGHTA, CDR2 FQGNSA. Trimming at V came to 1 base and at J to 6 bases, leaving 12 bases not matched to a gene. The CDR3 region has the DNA TGTGCCAGCAGCTTAGTCGCCTCTAGCGGGAGACGGGGCGAGCAGTACTTC. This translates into CASSLVASSGRRGEQYF.

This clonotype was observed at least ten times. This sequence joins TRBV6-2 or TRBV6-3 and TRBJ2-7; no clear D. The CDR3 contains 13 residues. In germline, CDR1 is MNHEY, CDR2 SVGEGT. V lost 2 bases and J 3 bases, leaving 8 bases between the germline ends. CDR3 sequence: CASSYRWNYEQYF. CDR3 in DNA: TGTGCCAGCAGTTACCGGTGGAACTACGAGCAGTACTTC.

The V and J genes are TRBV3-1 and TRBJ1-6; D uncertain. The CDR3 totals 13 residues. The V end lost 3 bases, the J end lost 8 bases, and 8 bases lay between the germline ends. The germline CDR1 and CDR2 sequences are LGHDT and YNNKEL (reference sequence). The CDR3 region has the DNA TGTGCCAGCAGCCACAGATGGGATTCACCCCTCCACTTT. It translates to CASSHRWDSPLHF.

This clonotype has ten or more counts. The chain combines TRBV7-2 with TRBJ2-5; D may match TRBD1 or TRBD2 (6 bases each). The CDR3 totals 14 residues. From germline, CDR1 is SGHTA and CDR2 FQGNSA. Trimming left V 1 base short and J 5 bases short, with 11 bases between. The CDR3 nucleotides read TGTGCCAGCAGCTTAGGGGGGGCTGGGGAGACCCAGTACTTC. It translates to CASSLGGAGETQYF.

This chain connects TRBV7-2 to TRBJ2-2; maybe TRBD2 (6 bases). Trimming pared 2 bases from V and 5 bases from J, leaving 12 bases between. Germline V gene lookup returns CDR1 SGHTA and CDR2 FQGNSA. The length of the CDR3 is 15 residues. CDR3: CASSLSAGQTGELFF. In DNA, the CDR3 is TGTGCCAGCAGCTTATCGGCGGGGCAGACCGGGGAGCTGTTTTTT.

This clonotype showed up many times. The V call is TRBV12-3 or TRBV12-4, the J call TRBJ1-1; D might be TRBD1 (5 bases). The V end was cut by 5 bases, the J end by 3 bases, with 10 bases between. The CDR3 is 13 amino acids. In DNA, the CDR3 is TGTGCCAGCAGTCTTCAGGGTTACACTGAAGCTTTCTTT. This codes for CASSLQGYTEAFF.

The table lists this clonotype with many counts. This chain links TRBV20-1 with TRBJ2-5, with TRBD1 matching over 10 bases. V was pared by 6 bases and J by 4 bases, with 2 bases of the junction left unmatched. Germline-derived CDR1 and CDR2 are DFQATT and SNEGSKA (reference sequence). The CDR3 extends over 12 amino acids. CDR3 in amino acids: CSAGTGVETQYF. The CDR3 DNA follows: TGCAGTGCCGGGACAGGGGTAGAGACCCAGTACTTC.

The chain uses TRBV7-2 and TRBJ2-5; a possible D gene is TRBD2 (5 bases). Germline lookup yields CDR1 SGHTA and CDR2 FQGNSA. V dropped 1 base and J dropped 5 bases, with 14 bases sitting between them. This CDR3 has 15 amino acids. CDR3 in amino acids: CASSLGTRVGETQYF. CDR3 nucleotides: TGTGCCAGCAGCTTAGGTACTAGGGTTGGGGAGACCCAGTACTTC.

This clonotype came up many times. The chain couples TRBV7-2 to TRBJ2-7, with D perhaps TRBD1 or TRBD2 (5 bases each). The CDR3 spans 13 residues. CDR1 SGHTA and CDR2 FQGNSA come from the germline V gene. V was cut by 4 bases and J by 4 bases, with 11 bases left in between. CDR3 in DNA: TGTGCCAGCAGCTCCGGGACGGGGTACGAGCAGTACTTC. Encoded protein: CASSSGTGYEQYF. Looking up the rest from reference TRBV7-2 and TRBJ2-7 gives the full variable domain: GAGVSQSPSNKVTEKGKDVELRCDPISGHTALYWYRQSLGQGLEFLIYFQGNSAPDKSGLPSDRFSAERTGGSVSTLTIQRTQQEDSAVYLCASSSGTGYEQYFGPGTRLTVT.

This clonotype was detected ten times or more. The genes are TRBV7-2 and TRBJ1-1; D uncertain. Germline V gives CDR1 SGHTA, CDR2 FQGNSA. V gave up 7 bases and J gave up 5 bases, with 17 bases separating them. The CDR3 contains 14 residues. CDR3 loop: CASTKRPQATEAFF. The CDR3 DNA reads TGTGCCAGCACTAAAAGACCCCAGGCAACTGAAGCTTTCTTT.